The clone carrying this T cell receptor beta chain was detected only a few times. The antigen remains undetermined. The length of the CDR3 is 15 residues. V lost 1 base and J lost 8; bases outside the gene matches: 8. The germline V gene has CDR1 MGHRA and CDR2 YSYEKL. The TCRbeta library incorporated unique molecular identifiers. MiXCR, run by TCRdb on the PCR reads, gives a single entry per CDR3 protein. The repertoire has about a million distinct CDR3 sequences, about 31% of them found once; the top ten carry about 28%. This sample is part of a study of T-cell reconstitution after alpha-beta-depleted transplantation in children. General study findings and limits: High day-60 TCRbeta diversity in some patients came from surviving recipient T cells and thymic progenitors. In patients about two months after transplant, alpha-beta T cells reportedly arose from several hundred expanded graft clones.

The chain couples TRBV4-1 to TRBJ1-5, with 7 bases lining up with TRBD1. This receptor was obtained from a boy under two years old who had a stem cell transplant for SCID, so the T cells may come from the graft donor. This specimen was PBMCs, mostly from graft donor cells, taken 360 days after TCRalphabeta/CD19-depleted stem cell transplant. CDR3 loop: CASSQGTGAAKPQHF. In DNA, the CDR3 is TGCGCCAGCAGCCAAGGGACAGGTGCCGCAAAGCCCCAGCATTTT.